The clone carrying this T cell receptor (beta chain) was recorded only once. Its matching antigen is unknown. This record comes from a study of lymphopenia after photon versus proton radiotherapy. Overall study results and limits: Larger post-nadir TCR diversity loss correlated inversely with survival in deceased patients. Under photons, naive T cells and diversity fell while effector/memory populations rose. Oligoclonal CD8+ Temra expansion after nadir drove photon patients' diversity drop.

V lost 5 bases to trimming and J lost 12 bases; unmatched junction nucleotides: 10. The CDR3 consists of 15 residues. The germline gives CDR1 SGHVS, CDR2 FNYEAQ. Only in-frame clones appear in the TCRdb table, and some are missing; sequencing was by immunoSEQ multiplex PCR. The sample has around 70,000 clones, approximately 91% seen once. The chain joins TRBV7-6 to TRBJ2-1, with TRBD2 matching over 13 bases. The sequencing here drew on peripheral blood, taken from a patient treated with photon-based radiotherapy. This TCR came from an older woman with pancreatic cancer. This CDR3 is CASSITGTSGTRQFF. For the CDR3, the DNA is TGTGCCAGCAGCATAACCGGGACTAGCGGGACTAGGCAGTTCTTC.